This T cell receptor beta chain came from a study of blood T cell repertoires in COVID-19. At the level of the study: From the United States, Italy and Spain came samples of acute and convalescent COVID-19. T cells, B-cell-depleted T cells, or PBMCs supplied cDNA or gDNA.

Germline-derived CDR1 and CDR2 are KGHSH and LQKENI. The CDR3 is 13 amino acids. V lost 1 base and J 2 bases, leaving 3 bases between the germline ends. This clone is a singleton in its sample. As originally analysed: Quantification of nucleated cells was approximated via reference gene primer amplification. The protocol was immunoSEQ multiplex PCR, while the TCRdb copy is restricted to in-frame clones and leaves out a portion. V and J calls and clone size come straight from that table; D and trimming were deduced from the DNA. The table lists 150,000 to 200,000 clones, about 90% of them singletons. The sample taken for sequencing was peripheral blood. This rearrangement joins TRBV18 to TRBJ2-1; D not certain. The TCR originated in a man aged 55 to 70 with acute or convalescent COVID-19. The CDR3 loop is CASSPLTYNEQFF. CDR3 in DNA: TGTGCCAGCTCACCACTAACCTACAATGAGCAGTTCTTC.